The rows below give T cell receptor beta chains drawn from one sample of a study of molecular identifiers for immune sequencing clone quantification. TCRdb passed the PCR reads through MiXCR, listing each CDR3 protein once. The table has a few hundred thousand distinct CDR3 sequences, 20% to 25% seen once. Input material: naive CD8+ T cells from blood, with Jurkat cell RNA spiked in. The receptors originated from a human donor in good health. Some libraries in this study had Jurkat cell RNA spiked in. CDR3s include the opening cysteine and the closing phenylalanine or tryptophan. A D gene is named only where the DNA matches it firmly. The listing skips clone size in some rows; elsewhere it reads once, few, many or a size class.

clone_size	v_call	j_call	d_call	cdr3_nt	cdr3_aa
few	TRBV20-1	TRBJ2-1	-	TGCAGTGCTAGAGACTCCTATCAAACCATAGTAAACTCCTACAATGAGCAGTTCTTC	CSARDSYQTIVNSYNEQFF
-	TRBV27	TRBJ1-4	-	TGTGCCAGCAGTGTCCATTCAAATGAAAAACTGTTTTTT	CASSVHSNEKLFF
-	TRBV11-2	TRBJ2-2	-	TGTGCCAGCAGCTTAGTATTTGGGTGGGAGAACACCGGGGAGCTGTTTTTT	CASSLVFGWENTGELFF
few	TRBV14	TRBJ2-7	-	TGTGCCAGCAGCCAAGATCTTGGGCGTCTTAGGGACGAGCAGTACTTC	CASSQDLGRLRDEQYF
-	TRBV19	TRBJ2-3	TRBD1	TGTGCCAGTGGTATGGGACAGGGCCTTCTTGCCAAAAATACGCAGTATTTT	CASGMGQGLLAKNTQYF
few	TRBV7-9	TRBJ2-5	TRBD2	TGTGCCAGCAGCCCTCCCGTAGCGGGACGGGAGACCCAGTACTTC	CASSPPVAGRETQYF
few	TRBV11-2	TRBJ2-1	-	TGTGCCAGCAGCTTAGAATACGGACAGTACAATGAGCAGTTCTTC	CASSLEYGQYNEQFF
many	TRBV12-3/TRBV12-4	TRBJ2-7	-	TGTGCCAGCAGTTTAAACGGGGGGACAGAGCAGTACTTC	CASSLNGGTEQYF
few	TRBV10-2	TRBJ2-5	TRBD2	TGCGCCAGCGGGTTCGGGGGGGCCGGTGAGACCCAGTACTTC	CASGFGGAGETQYF
many	TRBV7-2	TRBJ2-1	-	TGTGCCAGCAGCTTAGAGGCGGGCAGCTCCTACAATGAGCAGTTCTTC	CASSLEAGSSYNEQFF
few	TRBV9	TRBJ2-3	TRBD1	TGTGCCAGCAGCGTAGGAGGACAGGGTATGGATACGCAGTATTTT	CASSVGGQGMDTQYF
-	TRBV10-3	TRBJ1-6	-	TGTGCCATCAGTGACCCCGCTCCCGGGGGGGTTTCACCCCTCCACTTT	CAISDPAPGGVSPLHF
many	TRBV11-3	TRBJ2-7	-	TGTGCCAGCAGCCGGGGCTTTAACTACGAGCAGTACTTC	CASSRGFNYEQYF
many	TRBV5-1	TRBJ2-5	-	TGCGCCAGCAGCTTGGCTGTCAGCACTCCCTTGTACCAAGAGACCCAGTACTTC	CASSLAVSTPLYQETQYF
-	TRBV7-9	TRBJ1-1	-	TGTGCCAGCGGCAGTACTACCTACACTGAGGCTTTCTTT	CASGSTTYTEAFF
-	TRBV15	TRBJ2-1	TRBD2	TGTGCCACCAGCAGCTTTCTAGCGGGGGCCTACAATGAGCAGTTCTTC	CATSSFLAGAYNEQFF
many	TRBV5-6	TRBJ2-2	TRBD1	TGTGCCAGCAGCTTGGGCCAGGGGGTATTCACCGGGGAGCTGTTTTTT	CASSLGQGVFTGELFF
many	TRBV12-3/TRBV12-4	TRBJ1-2	-	TGTGCCAGCAGTTTGGAGAGTCTGGAAGGCTACACCTTC	CASSLESLEGYTF
-	TRBV7-9	TRBJ2-7	-	TGTGCCAGCAGCCCTACTAGTCTCTCCAACGAGCAGTACTTC	CASSPTSLSNEQYF
-	TRBV27	TRBJ2-1	TRBD1	TGTGCCAGCGGTACCGGGACAGGAACCTACAATGAGCAGTTCTTC	CASGTGTGTYNEQFF
-	TRBV12-3/TRBV12-4	TRBJ1-4	TRBD1	TGTGCCAGCAGTTTCATCGGGACAGATGAAAAACTGTTTTTT	CASSFIGTDEKLFF
few	TRBV7-9	TRBJ2-1	-	TGTGCCAGCAGCTCTTTTAGCGGCAATGAGCAGTTCTTC	CASSSFSGNEQFF
many	TRBV13	TRBJ2-5	-	TGTGCCAGCAGCTTAAAACCAGGGCGAGAGACCCAGTACTTC	CASSLKPGRETQYF
few	TRBV30	TRBJ1-1	-	TGTGCCTGGAGTTGGAATCGCGCTGAAGCTTTCTTT	CAWSWNRAEAFF
few	TRBV5-1	TRBJ2-7	-	TGCGCCAGCAGCTTGGATGGAACTGGGGCTCCACAAAACTACGAGCAGTACTTC	CASSLDGTGAPQNYEQYF
-	TRBV27	TRBJ1-3	-	TGTGCCAGCACCGACTCTGGAAACACCATATATTTT	CASTDSGNTIYF
many	TRBV27	TRBJ1-1	TRBD1	TGTGCCAGCAGTCCCTACCCGGACAGGTTTGGTGAAGCTTTCTTT	CASSPYPDRFGEAFF
few	TRBV13	TRBJ2-1	TRBD2	TGTGCCAGCAGCCAAGGGACTAGCGAGAATGAGCAGTTCTTC	CASSQGTSENEQFF
-	TRBV12-3/TRBV12-4	TRBJ1-1	-	TGTGCCAGCAGTTCCCTGGGGTCAGCTTTCTTT	CASSSLGSAFF
-	TRBV7-6	TRBJ1-1	-	TGTGCCAGCAGCTCTACCCCCATGAGCACTGAAGCTTTCTTT	CASSSTPMSTEAFF
few	TRBV3-1	TRBJ1-1	-	TGTGCCAGCAGCCAAGATCGCTCGTTCGGGAACACTGAAGCTTTCTTT	CASSQDRSFGNTEAFF
many	TRBV7-6	TRBJ2-3	-	TGTGCCAGCAGCCCTGGGACATGGGGGTTGGATACGCAGTATTTT	CASSPGTWGLDTQYF
-	TRBV4-1	TRBJ2-5	TRBD1	TGCGCCAGCAGACCGGACAGGAACAAAGAGACCCAGTACTTC	CASRPDRNKETQYF